Following are 18 T cell receptor beta chains from one sample sequenced in a study of T cell responses to AZD1222 COVID-19 vaccine. The protocol was immunoSEQ multiplex PCR, while the TCRdb copy is restricted to in-frame clones and leaves out a portion. The sample yields over 130,000 clones, 89% seen once. The sequences come from peripheral blood, collected on day 0 of AZD1222 vaccination. Every receptor here comes from an adult in good health.

The chain has TRBV2 and TRBJ1-4; D is perhaps TRBD1 (6 bases). The length of the CDR3 is 14 residues. V was trimmed by 1 base and J by 7 bases, leaving 10 bases between them. Germline lookup yields CDR1 SNHLY and CDR2 FYNNEI. CDR3 DNA: TGTGCCAGCAGTGAAGGGACAGAAATTGAAAAACTGTTTTTT. Protein: CASSEGTEIEKLFF.

This chain uses TRBV20-1 with TRBJ2-7; tentative D call: TRBD2 (5 bases). V dropped 3 bases and J dropped 2 bases, with 11 bases sitting between them. CDR3 length: 13 residues. Germline lookup yields CDR1 DFQATT and CDR2 SNEGSKA (reference sequence). The CDR3 sequence: CSASDREPYEQYF. CDR3 in DNA: TGCAGTGCTAGTGACCGGGAACCCTACGAGCAGTACTTC.

The V call is TRBV27, the J call TRBJ1-5; maybe TRBD1 (5 bases). Germline V gives CDR1 MNHEY, CDR2 SMNVEV (reference sequence). This CDR3 has 15 residues. V lost 3 bases to trimming and J lost 0 bases, with 9 bases between them. The CDR3 DNA sequence: TGTGCCAGCAGTTTCAGAGGGGATAGCAATCAGCCCCAGCATTTT. Its protein product is CASSFRGDSNQPQHF.

V and J are TRBV30 and TRBJ2-2, with D perhaps TRBD2 (5 bases). V was clipped by 2 bases and J by 5 bases, with 12 bases between them. This CDR3 has 14 amino acids. The germline V gene encodes CDR1 GTSNPN and CDR2 SVGIG (reference sequence). CDR3 region: CAWSLTRGTGELFF. As DNA, the CDR3 is TGTGCCTGGAGTTTGACCCGGGGTACCGGGGAGCTGTTTTTT.

The chain's CDR3 is CASSPGLMVLSSYEQYF. The CDR3 DNA reads TGTGCCAGCTCACCGGGGTTAATGGTCCTCAGCTCCTACGAGCAGTACTTC. The gene calls are TRBV18 and TRBJ2-7; D not certain. CDR1 KGHSH and CDR2 LQKENI come from the germline V gene. The length of the CDR3 is 17 residues. V lost 3 bases and J 0 bases, leaving 18 bases between the germline ends.

This chain connects TRBV6-2 or TRBV6-3 to TRBJ1-4; the match to TRBD1 covers 8 bases. The V segment lost 4 bases and the J segment 12 bases; nucleotides outside the gene matches: 10. Germline CDR1 is MNHEY and CDR2 is SVGEGT. This CDR3 has 14 residues. The CDR3 DNA is TGTGCCAGCAGTTCCGGGACAGGCTTTTGGGAACTGTTTTTT. Its translation: CASSSGTGFWELFF.

The chain employs TRBV7-6 and TRBJ1-3; D is unclear. This CDR3 region has 14 residues. Trimming stripped 5 bases from V and 2 bases from J, with 10 bases between. The germline V gene encodes CDR1 SGHVS and CDR2 FNYEAQ. This chain's CDR3 is CASSLTGTGNTIYF. CDR3 in DNA: TGTGCCAGCAGCCTGACGGGGACTGGAAACACCATATATTTT. Drawing the rest from reference TRBV7-6 and TRBJ1-3, the complete variable domain is GAGVSQSPRYKVTKRGQDVALRCDPISGHVSLYWYRQALGQGPEFLTYFNYEAQQDKSGLPNDRFSAERPEGSISTLTIQRTEQRDSAMYRCASSLTGTGNTIYFGEGSWLTVV.

CDR3 coding DNA: TGTGCCAGCTCACCATCCGGCAGGAGTAATGAAAAACTGTTTTTT. Its translation is CASSPSGRSNEKLFF. The V gene is TRBV18, the J gene TRBJ1-4; D gene unclear. The V and J ends lost 2 bases and 4 bases respectively, with 11 bases between them. This CDR3 is built from 15 residues. Germline CDR1 reads KGHSH; CDR2 reads LQKENI.

The rearrangement uses TRBV3-1 (or the pseudogene TRBV3-2) and TRBJ2-6; 10 nucleotides agree with TRBD1. Germline values: CDR1 LGHDT, CDR2 YNNKEL (reference sequence). Trimming removed 3 bases from V and 3 bases from J; junction bases left unmatched: 8. The CDR3 runs 18 residues. CDR3 sequence (DNA): TGTGCCAGCAGCCACGTAGGACAGGGGGTTGTTGGGGCCAACGTCCTGACTTTC. This sequence encodes CASSHVGQGVVGANVLTF.

The chain couples TRBV6-5 to TRBJ1-2; 8 bases are shared with TRBD1. Germline V CDR1 and CDR2: MNHEY, SVGAGI. The ends lost 2 bases at V and 5 bases at J; junction bases unmatched: 10. The CDR3 loop spans 16 amino acids. CDR3 coding DNA: TGTGCCAGCAGTTACACCCAGGCGGACAGGGATTATGGCTACACCTTC. Residues: CASSYTQADRDYGYTF.

The chain combines TRBV27 with TRBJ1-1; perhaps TRBD1 as D (5 bases). V lost 0 bases, J lost 6 bases, and 14 bases lay in between. CDR1 is MNHEY and CDR2 is SMNVEV in the germline V gene (reference sequence). CDR3 length equals 15 residues. Here the CDR3 reads CASSLSGGGKAEAFF. The CDR3 nucleotides read TGTGCCAGCAGTTTATCGGGCGGGGGAAAGGCTGAAGCTTTCTTT.

In this sample, this clone turned up once. V gene TRBV9 combines with J gene TRBJ2-1; 10 bases are a match to TRBD2. J lost 9 bases, V lost 2 bases, and 2 bases had no gene match. CDR3 size: 13 residues. Germline-derived CDR1 and CDR2 are SGDLS and YYNGEE. CDR3: CASSVSSGSEQFF. Written as DNA, the CDR3 is TGTGCCAGCAGCGTTTCTAGCGGGAGTGAGCAGTTCTTC.

V is TRBV6-5 and J is TRBJ1-4; 9 bases align to TRBD1. Germline loops: CDR1 MNHEY, CDR2 SVGAGI. V shed 0 bases and J 10 bases; nucleotides not matched to a gene: 6. This CDR3 comprises 15 residues. CDR3 region: CASSYSKATGGKLFF. The CDR3 DNA reads TGTGCCAGCAGTTACTCGAAAGCGACAGGGGGAAAACTGTTTTTT.

This chain joins TRBV2 and TRBJ1-5; 7 bases are shared with TRBD1. Germline V CDR1 and CDR2: SNHLY, FYNNEI. CDR3 length: 17 residues. V was pared by 5 bases and J by 4 bases, with 14 bases of the junction left unmatched. For the CDR3, the DNA is TGTGCCAGCAGTCCCCGGGGGGGCAGGGGGTTTAATCAGCCCCAGCATTTT. Amino acids: CASSPRGGRGFNQPQHF.

This chain links TRBV4-1 with TRBJ1-1; 9 bases align to TRBD1. V dropped 2 bases and J dropped 4; count of bases not matched to a gene: 5. The CDR3 contains 15 residues. CDR1 and CDR2 from the germline V gene are MGHRA and YSYEKL. In nucleotides, the CDR3 is TGCGCCAGCAGCCAACGACCGGGACAGGGCACTGAAGCTTTCTTT. It specifies CASSQRPGQGTEAFF.

The V call is TRBV27, the J call TRBJ1-2; 7 bases are a match to TRBD1. The CDR3 sequence is 15 residues long. Germline CDR1 is MNHEY and CDR2 is SMNVEV (reference sequence). With 3 bases clipped from V and 4 bases from J, the junction kept 8 bases outside the gene matches. DNA for the CDR3: TGTGCCAGCAGTTTTACGGGACAGCCTAGCTATGGCTACACCTTC. The encoded protein is CASSFTGQPSYGYTF.

This chain uses TRBV6-5 with TRBJ2-7; D is possibly TRBD1 (6 bases). The length of the CDR3 is 13 residues. Looked up from germline, CDR1 is MNHEY and CDR2 is SVGAGI. Trimming shortened V by 5 bases and J by 4 bases, and 12 bases separated the two germline ends. The CDR3, as DNA: TGTGCCAGCAGTCTAAGGACAGATTACGAGCAGTACTTC. Translating gives CASSLRTDYEQYF.

V and J are TRBV3-1 (or the pseudogene TRBV3-2) and TRBJ1-3; D is ambiguous. The CDR3 is 14 residues long. Trimming took 1 base from V and 3 from J, leaving 7 bases between them. CDR1 is LGHDT, CDR2 YNNKEL, per germline (reference sequence). The CDR3 reads CASSQGMGGNTIYF. The CDR3 DNA reads as TGTGCCAGCAGCCAAGGGATGGGTGGAAACACCATATATTTT.